This T cell receptor (beta chain) was captured in a study of T cells in Graves' hyperthyroidism and ophthalmopathy. Whole-study results and caveats: Prediction of ophthalmopathy progression came a median around 7.1 months pre-onset.

This clonotype was counted a few times. Its antigen remains unidentified. TCR beta CDR3 regions were amplified from RNA. The study used the HTBI primer set for a first-round RT-PCR of the TCR CDR3. TCRdb reprocessed the multiplex PCR reads via MiXCR and lists one record per CDR3 protein. The table shows around 350,000 distinct CDR3 sequences, with about 16% occurring only once. Sequences were obtained from blood. The receptor's source is a woman aged 55-69 years with Graves' ophthalmopathy.

CDR3 amino acids: CASSLGLVNNEQFF. CDR3 DNA: TGTGCCAGCAGCTTGGGACTAGTAAACAATGAGCAGTTCTTC. V and J are TRBV7-3 and TRBJ2-1; TRBD2 matches 8 bases. CDR1 is SGHTA and CDR2 is FQGTGA in the germline V gene. V shed 3 bases, J shed 5 bases, and the junction held 3 bases outside the gene matches. The CDR3 runs 14 residues.